This TCR beta chain was obtained from a study of blood T cell repertoires in COVID-19. Under the authors' procedure: Amplification of reference gene primers provided the estimated nucleated cell counts. Generated by immunoSEQ multiplex PCR, the TCRdb table keeps only in-frame clones and is missing some. V, J and clone size derive from that table, while D and trimming were established from the DNA sequence. The sample has 150,000 to 200,000 clones; around 80% are singletons. The CDR3 contains 12 residues. Germline-derived CDR1 and CDR2 are KGHDR and SFDVKD. Trimming pared 4 bases from V and 4 bases from J, leaving 3 bases between.

The sample taken for sequencing was peripheral blood. This chain connects TRBV24-1 to TRBJ1-4; D gene unclear. The sequence came from a man in his 60s with acute or convalescent COVID-19. In DNA, the CDR3 is TGTGCCACCAGTGACGGTAATGAAAAACTGTTTTTT. Translating gives CATSDGNEKLFF.